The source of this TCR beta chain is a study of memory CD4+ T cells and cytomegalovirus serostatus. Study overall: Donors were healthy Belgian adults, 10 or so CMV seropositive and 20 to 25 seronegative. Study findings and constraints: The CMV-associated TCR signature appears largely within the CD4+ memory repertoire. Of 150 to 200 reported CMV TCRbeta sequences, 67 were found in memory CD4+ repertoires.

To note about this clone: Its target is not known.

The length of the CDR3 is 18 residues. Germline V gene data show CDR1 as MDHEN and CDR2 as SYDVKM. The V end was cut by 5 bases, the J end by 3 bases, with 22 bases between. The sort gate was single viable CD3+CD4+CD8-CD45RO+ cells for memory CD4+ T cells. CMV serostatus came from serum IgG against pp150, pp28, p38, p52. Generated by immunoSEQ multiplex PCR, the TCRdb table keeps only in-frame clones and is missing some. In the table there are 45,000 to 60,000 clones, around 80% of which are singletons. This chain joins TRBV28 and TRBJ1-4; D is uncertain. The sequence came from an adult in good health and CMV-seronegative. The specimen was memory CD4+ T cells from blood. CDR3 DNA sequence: TGTGCCAGCAGTCATGGATGGCTGGGGAGCATGGCTAATGAAAAACTGTTTTTT. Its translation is CASSHGWLGSMANEKLFF.